Given below is one TCR beta chain in context. Its cognate antigen is unknown. Expressed TCRB transcripts were sequenced, since all the RNA that had been isolated was reverse transcribed. Approximately 4 million reads was the average for naive, central memory and regulatory T cell samples. Assay: immunoSEQ multiplex PCR; the TCRdb copy retains only in-frame clones and omits some. The profile shows roughly 160,000 clones, roughly 8% of them singletons. The source of the sample is a study of beta chain features in type 1 diabetes. Germline lookup yields CDR1 SGHNT and CDR2 YYREEE (reference sequence). This CDR3 region has 15 residues. V trimming: 4 bases; J trimming: 2 bases; junction bases outside the gene matches: 4. Study observations and caveats: Shorter TCRB CDR3s, moderately but significantly so, marked every one of the four CD4+ subsets in Type 1 diabetes patients.

Each sorted population was over 98% pure. Sequenced input: central memory CD4+ T cells from blood. The rearrangement links TRBV5-4 to TRBJ1-2, with 11 nucleotides matching TRBD1. The receptor's source is a man in his late teens or twenties with type 1 diabetes. CDR3 nucleotides: TGTGCCAGCAGCCTTAGGGACAGGGGGAACTATGGCTACACCTTC. This encodes CASSLRDRGNYGYTF.